A selection of T cell receptor beta chains follows, all from one sample in a study of graft-versus-host responses after intestinal transplantation. The assay was immunoSEQ multiplex PCR, and TCRdb's table has in-frame clones only and misses some. The repertoire holds under 140,000 clones, with 80% to 95% as singletons. The antigens these receptors bind are not known. This specimen consisted of unstimulated CD8+ T cells sorted from spleen or lymph node cells, obtained before intestinal transplant. These receptors all come from a human donor who received an intestinal transplant. CDR3s include the opening cysteine and the closing phenylalanine or tryptophan. Fields, in order: D gene, V gene, J gene, clone size, CDR3 protein, CDR3 DNA. D genes are given only for firm matches. Expanded clones get a size class; other rows say once, few or many, or leave the size out.

-	TRBV2	TRBJ2-4	-	CASSDLLRTAKNIQYF	TGTGCCAGCAGTGACTTGTTGAGGACGGCCAAAAACATTCAGTACTTC
TRBD1	TRBV27	TRBJ1-5	-	CASSGTGGAGNQPQHF	TGTGCCAGCTCCGGGACAGGGGGCGCCGGCAATCAGCCCCAGCATTTT
-	TRBV28	TRBJ2-7	-	CASNNYYEQYF	TGTGCCAGCAATAACTACTACGAGCAGTACTTC
TRBD2	TRBV5-6	TRBJ2-7	-	CASTLWGGREQYF	TGTGCCAGCACCTTGTGGGGAGGGAGGGAGCAGTACTTC
-	TRBV30	TRBJ2-7	-	CAWSGLRGPEQYF	TGTGCCTGGAGTGGTCTCAGGGGTCCCGAGCAGTACTTC
TRBD2	TRBV7-2	TRBJ2-3	-	CASSFPAGVEDTQYF	TGTGCCAGCAGCTTCCCAGCGGGAGTGGAAGATACGCAGTATTTT
-	TRBV5-1	TRBJ2-7	-	CASSGSVSYEQYF	TGCGCCAGCAGCGGCTCCGTCTCCTACGAGCAGTACTTC
TRBD1	TRBV7-9	TRBJ2-1	-	CASSLTGNLYNEQFF	TGTGCCAGCAGTCTGACAGGGAACCTCTACAATGAGCAGTTCTTC
-	TRBV9	TRBJ2-1	-	CASSLGDTYNEQFF	TGTGCCAGCAGCCTAGGGGACACTTACAATGAGCAGTTCTTC
-	TRBV9	TRBJ2-1	-	CASSGNSGEQFF	TGTGCCAGCAGCGGGAACAGCGGTGAGCAGTTCTTC
TRBD1	TRBV7-3	TRBJ2-3	-	CASSFLGTGVTDTQYF	TGTGCCAGCAGCTTCTTAGGGACAGGGGTAACAGATACGCAGTATTTT
-	TRBV18	TRBJ2-7	-	CASSLSESYEQYF	TGTGCCAGCTCACTATCAGAGTCCTACGAGCAGTACTTC
TRBD1	TRBV4-1	TRBJ1-5	-	CASSHIQGRNQPQHF	TGCGCCAGCAGCCATATACAGGGGAGGAATCAGCCCCAGCATTTT
-	TRBV5-1	TRBJ2-1	-	CASTTRDEQFF	TGCGCCAGCACTACGCGCGATGAGCAGTTCTTC
TRBD2	TRBV7-8	TRBJ2-1	-	CASSSRLAGLNEQFF	TGTGCCAGCAGCTCTAGACTAGCGGGTCTCAATGAGCAGTTCTTC
-	TRBV30	TRBJ1-2	-	CAWLAGWGGHGYTF	TGTGCCTGGTTGGCCGGTTGGGGGGGCCATGGCTACACCTTC
-	TRBV13	TRBJ2-7	few	CASSLGTSYEQYF	TGTGCCAGCAGCTTAGGGACGTCCTACGAGCAGTACTTC
-	TRBV7-6	TRBJ2-3	-	CASSPPRDSTNTDTQYF	TGTGCCAGCAGCCCCCCCCGGGACTCAACTAACACAGATACGCAGTATTTT
-	TRBV7-9	TRBJ1-1	-	CASSLSPGKGSHTEAFF	TGTGCCAGCAGCTTATCGCCCGGGAAGGGGTCACACACTGAAGCTTTCTTT
-	TRBV11-2	TRBJ1-4	-	CASSLRRDAHEKLFF	TGTGCCAGCAGCTTAAGGAGAGATGCCCATGAAAAACTGTTTTTT